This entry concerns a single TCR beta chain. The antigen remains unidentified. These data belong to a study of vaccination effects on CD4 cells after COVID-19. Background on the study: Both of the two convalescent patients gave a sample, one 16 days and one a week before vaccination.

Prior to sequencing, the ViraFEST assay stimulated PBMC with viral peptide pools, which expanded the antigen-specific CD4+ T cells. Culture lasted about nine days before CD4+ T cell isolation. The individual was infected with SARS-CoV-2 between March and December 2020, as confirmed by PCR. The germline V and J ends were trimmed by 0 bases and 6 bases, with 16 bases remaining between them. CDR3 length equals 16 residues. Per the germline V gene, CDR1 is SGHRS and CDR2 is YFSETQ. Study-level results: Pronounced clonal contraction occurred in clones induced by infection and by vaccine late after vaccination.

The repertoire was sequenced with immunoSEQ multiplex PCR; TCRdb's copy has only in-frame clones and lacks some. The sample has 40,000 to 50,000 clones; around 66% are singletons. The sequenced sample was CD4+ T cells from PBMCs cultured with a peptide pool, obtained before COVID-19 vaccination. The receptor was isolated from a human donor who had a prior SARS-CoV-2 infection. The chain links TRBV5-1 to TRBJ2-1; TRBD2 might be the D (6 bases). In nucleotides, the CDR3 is TGCGCCAGCAGCTTGGGGGGATGGGGGGACCTCAATGAGCAGTTCTTC. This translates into CASSLGGWGDLNEQFF.